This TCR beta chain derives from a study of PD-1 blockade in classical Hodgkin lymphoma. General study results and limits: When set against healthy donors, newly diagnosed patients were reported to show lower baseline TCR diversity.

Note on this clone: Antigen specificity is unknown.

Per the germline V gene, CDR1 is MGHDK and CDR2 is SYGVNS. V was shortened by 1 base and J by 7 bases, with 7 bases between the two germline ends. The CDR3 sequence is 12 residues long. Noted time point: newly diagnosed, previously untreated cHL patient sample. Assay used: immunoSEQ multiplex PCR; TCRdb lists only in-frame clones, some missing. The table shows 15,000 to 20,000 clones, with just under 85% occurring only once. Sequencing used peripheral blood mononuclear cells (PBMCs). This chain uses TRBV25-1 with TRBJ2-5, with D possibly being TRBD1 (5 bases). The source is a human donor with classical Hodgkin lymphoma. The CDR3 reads CASSELQGTQYF. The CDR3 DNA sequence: TGTGCCAGCAGTGAATTGCAGGGGACCCAGTACTTC.